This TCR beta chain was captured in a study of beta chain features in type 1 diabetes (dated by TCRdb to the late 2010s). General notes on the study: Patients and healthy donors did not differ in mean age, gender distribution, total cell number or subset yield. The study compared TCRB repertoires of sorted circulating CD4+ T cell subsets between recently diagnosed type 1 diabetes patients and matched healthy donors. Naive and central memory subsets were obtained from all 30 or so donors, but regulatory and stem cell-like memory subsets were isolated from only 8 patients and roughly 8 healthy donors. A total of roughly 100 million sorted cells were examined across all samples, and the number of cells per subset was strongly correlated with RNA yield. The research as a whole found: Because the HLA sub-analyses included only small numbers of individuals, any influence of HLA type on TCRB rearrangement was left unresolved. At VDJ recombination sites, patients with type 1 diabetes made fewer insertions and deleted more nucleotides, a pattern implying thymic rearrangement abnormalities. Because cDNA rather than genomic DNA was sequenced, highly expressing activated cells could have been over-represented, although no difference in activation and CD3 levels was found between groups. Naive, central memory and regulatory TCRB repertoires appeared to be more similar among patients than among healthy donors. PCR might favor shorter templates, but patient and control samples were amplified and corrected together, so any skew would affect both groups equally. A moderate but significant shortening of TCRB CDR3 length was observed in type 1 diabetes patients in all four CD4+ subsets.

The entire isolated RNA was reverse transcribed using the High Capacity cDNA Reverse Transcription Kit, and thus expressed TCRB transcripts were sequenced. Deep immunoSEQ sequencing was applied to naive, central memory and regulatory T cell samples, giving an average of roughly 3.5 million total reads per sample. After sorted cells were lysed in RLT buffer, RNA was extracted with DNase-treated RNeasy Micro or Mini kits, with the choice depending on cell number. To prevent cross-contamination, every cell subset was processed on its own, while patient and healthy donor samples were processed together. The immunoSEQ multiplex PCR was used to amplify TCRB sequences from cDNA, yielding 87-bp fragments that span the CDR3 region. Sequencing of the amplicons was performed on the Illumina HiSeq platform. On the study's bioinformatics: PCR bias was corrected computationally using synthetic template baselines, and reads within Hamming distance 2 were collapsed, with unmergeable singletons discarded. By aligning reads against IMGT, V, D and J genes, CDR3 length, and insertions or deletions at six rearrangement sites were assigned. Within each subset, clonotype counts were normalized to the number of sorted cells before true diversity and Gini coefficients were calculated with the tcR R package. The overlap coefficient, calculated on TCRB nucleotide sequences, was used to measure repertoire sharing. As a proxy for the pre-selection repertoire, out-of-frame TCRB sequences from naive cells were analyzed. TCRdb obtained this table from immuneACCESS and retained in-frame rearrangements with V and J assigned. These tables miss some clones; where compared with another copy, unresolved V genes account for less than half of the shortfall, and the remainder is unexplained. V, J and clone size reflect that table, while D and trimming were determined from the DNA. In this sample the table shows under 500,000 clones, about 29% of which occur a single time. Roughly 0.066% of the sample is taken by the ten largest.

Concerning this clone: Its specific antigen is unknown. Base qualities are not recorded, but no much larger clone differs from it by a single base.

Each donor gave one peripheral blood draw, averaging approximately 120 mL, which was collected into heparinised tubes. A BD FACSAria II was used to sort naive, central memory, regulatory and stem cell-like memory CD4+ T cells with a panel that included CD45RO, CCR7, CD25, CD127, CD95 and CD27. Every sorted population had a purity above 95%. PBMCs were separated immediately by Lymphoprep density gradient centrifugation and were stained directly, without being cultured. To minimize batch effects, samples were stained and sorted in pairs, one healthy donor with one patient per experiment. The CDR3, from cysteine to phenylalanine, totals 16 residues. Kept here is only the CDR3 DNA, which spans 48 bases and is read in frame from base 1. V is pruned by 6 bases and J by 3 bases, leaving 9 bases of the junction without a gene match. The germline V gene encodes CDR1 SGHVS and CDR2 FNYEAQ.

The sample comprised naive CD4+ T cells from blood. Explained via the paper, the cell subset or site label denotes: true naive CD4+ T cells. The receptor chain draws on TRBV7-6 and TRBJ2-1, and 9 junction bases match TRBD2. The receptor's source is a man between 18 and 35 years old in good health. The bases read TGTGCCAGCAGTCTAGGGAGCGGGAGGCTCTACAATGAGCAGTTCTTC. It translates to CASSLGSGRLYNEQFF.